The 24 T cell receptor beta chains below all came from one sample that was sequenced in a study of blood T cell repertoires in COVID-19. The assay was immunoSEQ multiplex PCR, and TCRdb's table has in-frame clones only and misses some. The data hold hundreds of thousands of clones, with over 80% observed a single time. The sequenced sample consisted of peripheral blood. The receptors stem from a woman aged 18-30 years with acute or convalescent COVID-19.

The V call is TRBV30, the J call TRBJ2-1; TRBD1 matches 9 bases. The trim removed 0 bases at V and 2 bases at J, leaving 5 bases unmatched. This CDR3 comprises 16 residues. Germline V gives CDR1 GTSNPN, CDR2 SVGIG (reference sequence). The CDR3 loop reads CAWSVEGTGPYNEQFF. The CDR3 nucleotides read TGTGCCTGGAGTGTAGAAGGGACAGGGCCCTACAATGAGCAGTTCTTC.

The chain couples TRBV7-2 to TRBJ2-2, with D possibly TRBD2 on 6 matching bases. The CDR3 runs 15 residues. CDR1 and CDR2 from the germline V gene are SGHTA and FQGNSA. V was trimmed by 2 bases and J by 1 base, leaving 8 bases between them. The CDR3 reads CASSLWRGNTGELFF. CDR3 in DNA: TGTGCCAGCAGCTTATGGCGGGGGAACACCGGGGAGCTGTTTTTT.

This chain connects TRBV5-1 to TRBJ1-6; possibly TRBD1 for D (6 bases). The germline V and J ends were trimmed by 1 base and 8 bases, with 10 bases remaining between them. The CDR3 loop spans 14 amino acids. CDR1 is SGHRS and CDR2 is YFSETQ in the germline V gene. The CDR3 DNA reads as TGCGCCAGCAGCTTGACCCGACAGGATTCACCCCTCCACTTT. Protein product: CASSLTRQDSPLHF.

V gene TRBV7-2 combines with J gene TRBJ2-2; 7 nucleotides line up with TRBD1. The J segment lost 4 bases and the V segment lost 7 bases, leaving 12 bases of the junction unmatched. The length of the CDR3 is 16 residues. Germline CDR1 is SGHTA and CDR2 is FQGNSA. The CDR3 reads CASNFFRAGGTGELFF. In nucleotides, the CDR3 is TGTGCCAGCAACTTCTTTCGGGCAGGGGGCACCGGGGAGCTGTTTTTT.

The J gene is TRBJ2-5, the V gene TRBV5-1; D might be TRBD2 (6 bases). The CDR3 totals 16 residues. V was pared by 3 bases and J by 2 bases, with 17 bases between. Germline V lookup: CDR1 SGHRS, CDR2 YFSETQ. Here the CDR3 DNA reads TGCGCCAGCAGCTCGAGGCGGGGTAGCGAGCAAGAGACCCAGTACTTC. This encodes CASSSRRGSEQETQYF.

The CDR3 reads CASSQGTGGRAMNTEAFF. CDR3 sequence (DNA): TGCGCCAGCAGCCAAGGGACAGGGGGCCGGGCGATGAACACTGAAGCTTTCTTT. The chain uses TRBV4-1 and TRBJ1-1; 11 nucleotides align to TRBD1. The germline CDR1 and CDR2 sequences are MGHRA and YSYEKL. This CDR3 region has 18 residues. Trimming cost V 1 base and J 0 bases; bases outside gene matches: 7.

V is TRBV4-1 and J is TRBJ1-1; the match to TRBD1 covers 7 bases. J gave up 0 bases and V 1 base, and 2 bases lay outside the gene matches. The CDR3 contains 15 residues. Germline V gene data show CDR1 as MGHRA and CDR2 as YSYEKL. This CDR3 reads CASSQATGMNTEAFF. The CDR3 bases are TGCGCCAGCAGCCAAGCGACAGGGATGAACACTGAAGCTTTCTTT.

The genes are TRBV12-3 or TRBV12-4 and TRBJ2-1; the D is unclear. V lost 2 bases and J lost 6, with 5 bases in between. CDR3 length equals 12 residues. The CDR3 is CASSLTPNEQFF. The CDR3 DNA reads TGTGCCAGCAGTTTAACACCCAATGAGCAGTTCTTC.

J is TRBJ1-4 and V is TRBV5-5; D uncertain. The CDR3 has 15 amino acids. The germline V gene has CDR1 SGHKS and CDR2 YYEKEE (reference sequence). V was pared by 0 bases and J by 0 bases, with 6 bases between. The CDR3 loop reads CASSLDISTNEKLFF. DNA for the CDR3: TGTGCCAGCAGCTTGGACATCTCAACTAATGAAAAACTGTTTTTT. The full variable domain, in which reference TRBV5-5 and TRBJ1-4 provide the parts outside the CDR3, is DAGVTQSPTHLIKTRGQQVTLRCSPISGHKSVSWYQQVLGQGPQFIFQYYEKEERGRGNFPDRFSARQFPNYSSELNVNALLLGDSALYLCASSLDISTNEKLFFGSGTQLSVL.

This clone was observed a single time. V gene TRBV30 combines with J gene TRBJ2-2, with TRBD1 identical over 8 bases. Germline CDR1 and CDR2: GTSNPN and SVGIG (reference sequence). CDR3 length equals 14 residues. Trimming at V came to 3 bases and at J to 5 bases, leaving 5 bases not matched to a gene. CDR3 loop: CAWRPTGGTGELFF. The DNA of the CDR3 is TGTGCCTGGAGACCCACAGGGGGAACCGGGGAGCTGTTTTTT.

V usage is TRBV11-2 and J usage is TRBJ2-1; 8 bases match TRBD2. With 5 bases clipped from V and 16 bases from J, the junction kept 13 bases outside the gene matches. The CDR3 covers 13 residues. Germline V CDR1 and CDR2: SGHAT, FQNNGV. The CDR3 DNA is TGTGCCAGCAGCGTAGGAAGCGGGGGCTTCGCCTTCTTC. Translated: CASSVGSGGFAFF.

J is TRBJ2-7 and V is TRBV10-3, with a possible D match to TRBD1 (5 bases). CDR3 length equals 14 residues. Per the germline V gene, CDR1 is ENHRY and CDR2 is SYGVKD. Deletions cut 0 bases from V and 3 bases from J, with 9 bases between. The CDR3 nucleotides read TGTGCCATCAGTGAGTCGACAGTCCTCTACGAGCAGTACTTC. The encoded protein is CAISESTVLYEQYF.

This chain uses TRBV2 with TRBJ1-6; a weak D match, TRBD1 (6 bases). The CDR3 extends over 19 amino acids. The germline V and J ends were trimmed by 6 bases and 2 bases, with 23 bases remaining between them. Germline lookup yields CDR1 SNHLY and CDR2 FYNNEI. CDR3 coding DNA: TGTGCCAGCAGCCGGGACAAAAACACCAGAGCTACCTATAATTCACCCCTCCACTTT. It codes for CASSRDKNTRATYNSPLHF.

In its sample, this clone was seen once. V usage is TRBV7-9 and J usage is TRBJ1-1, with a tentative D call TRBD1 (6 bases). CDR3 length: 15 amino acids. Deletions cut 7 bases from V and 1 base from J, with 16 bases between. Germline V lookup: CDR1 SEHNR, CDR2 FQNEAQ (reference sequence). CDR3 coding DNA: TGTGCCAGCACGGTGGGGGGCCAGACGAACACTGAAGCTTTCTTT. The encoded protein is CASTVGGQTNTEAFF.

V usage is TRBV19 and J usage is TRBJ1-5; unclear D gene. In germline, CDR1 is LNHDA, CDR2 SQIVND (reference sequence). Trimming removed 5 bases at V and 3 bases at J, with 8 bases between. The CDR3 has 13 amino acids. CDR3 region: CASSGQTNQPQHF. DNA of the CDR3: TGTGCCAGTAGTGGGCAGACCAATCAGCCCCAGCATTTT.

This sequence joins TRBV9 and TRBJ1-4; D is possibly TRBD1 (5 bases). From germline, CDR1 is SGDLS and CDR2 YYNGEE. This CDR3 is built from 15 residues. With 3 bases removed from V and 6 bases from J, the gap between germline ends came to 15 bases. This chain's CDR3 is CASSARGTGDEKLFF. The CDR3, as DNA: TGTGCCAGCAGCGCTCGAGGGACGGGAGATGAAAAACTGTTTTTT.

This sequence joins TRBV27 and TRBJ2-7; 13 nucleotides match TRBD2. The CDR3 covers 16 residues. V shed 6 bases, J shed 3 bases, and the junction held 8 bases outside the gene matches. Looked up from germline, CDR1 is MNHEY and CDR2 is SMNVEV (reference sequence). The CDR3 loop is CASSLGGTSGVYEQYF. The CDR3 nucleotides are TGTGCCAGCAGCCTAGGGGGGACTAGCGGGGTCTACGAGCAGTACTTC.

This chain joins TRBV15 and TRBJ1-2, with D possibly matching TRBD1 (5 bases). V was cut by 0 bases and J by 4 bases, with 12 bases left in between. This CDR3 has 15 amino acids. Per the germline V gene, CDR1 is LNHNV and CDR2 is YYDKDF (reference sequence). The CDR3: CATSRDPGGSYGYTF. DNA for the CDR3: TGTGCCACCAGCAGAGACCCGGGGGGGAGCTATGGCTACACCTTC.

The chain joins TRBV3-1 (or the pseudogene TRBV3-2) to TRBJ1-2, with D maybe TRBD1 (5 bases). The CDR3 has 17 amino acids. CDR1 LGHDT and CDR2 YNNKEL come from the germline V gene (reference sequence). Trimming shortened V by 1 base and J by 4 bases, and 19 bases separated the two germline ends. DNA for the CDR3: TGTGCCAGCAGCCAAGGAATTCAAGGCCCGGGGGTCTATGGCTACACCTTC. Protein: CASSQGIQGPGVYGYTF.

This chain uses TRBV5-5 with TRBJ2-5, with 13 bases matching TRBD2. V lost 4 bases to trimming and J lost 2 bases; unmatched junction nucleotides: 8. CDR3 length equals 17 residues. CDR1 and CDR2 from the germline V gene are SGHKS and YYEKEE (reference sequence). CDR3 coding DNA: TGTGCCAGCAGCCCCACCACTAGCGGGGGGGCGCAAGAGACCCAGTACTTC. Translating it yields CASSPTTSGGAQETQYF.

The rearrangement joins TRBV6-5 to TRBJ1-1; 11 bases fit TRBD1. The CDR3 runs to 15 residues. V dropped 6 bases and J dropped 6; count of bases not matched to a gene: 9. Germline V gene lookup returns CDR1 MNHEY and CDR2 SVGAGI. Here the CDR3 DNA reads TGTGCCAGCAGCCGGGATGGACAGGGGGCGGCTGAAGCTTTCTTT. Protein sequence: CASSRDGQGAAEAFF.

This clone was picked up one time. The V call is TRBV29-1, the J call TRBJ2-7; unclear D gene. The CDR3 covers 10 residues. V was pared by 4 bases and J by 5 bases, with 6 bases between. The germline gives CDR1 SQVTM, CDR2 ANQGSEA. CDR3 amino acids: CSVAGNEQYF. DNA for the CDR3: TGCAGCGTTGCGGGTAACGAGCAGTACTTC.

This CDR3 reads CASSGPQGPNQPQHF. CDR3 DNA sequence: TGTGCCAGCAGCGGACCACAGGGGCCTAATCAGCCCCAGCATTTT. The chain is built from TRBV2 and TRBJ1-5; 7 nucleotides line up with TRBD1. The germline gives CDR1 SNHLY, CDR2 FYNNEI. V was pared by 6 bases and J by 4 bases, with 9 bases of the junction left unmatched. The CDR3 runs 15 residues.

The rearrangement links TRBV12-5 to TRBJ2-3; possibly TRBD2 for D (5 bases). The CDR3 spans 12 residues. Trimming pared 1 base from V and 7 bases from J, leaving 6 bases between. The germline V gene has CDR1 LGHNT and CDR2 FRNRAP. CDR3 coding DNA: TGTGCTAGTGGTTTGGGAGGGCATACGCAGTATTTT. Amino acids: CASGLGGHTQYF.